This T cell receptor beta chain comes out of a study of blood T cell repertoires in COVID-19. Across the study: Acute-phase and convalescent COVID-19 samples originated in the United States, Italy and Spain.

CDR1 is SGHNT and CDR2 is YYREEE in the germline V gene (reference sequence). The V gene end was trimmed by 3 bases and the J gene end by 5 bases; junction bases not matched to a gene: 6. CDR3 size: 15 residues. Original data processing: Estimation of nucleated cell counts relied on the amplification of reference gene primers. Produced via immunoSEQ multiplex PCR; TCRdb's table is partial and in-frame only. D and trimming come from the DNA, and the V and J calls and clone size come from that table. The data contain some 130,000 clones, 90% of them singletons. The V call is TRBV5-4, the J call TRBJ1-4; 8 nucleotides align to TRBD1. The clonotype comes from a man aged 55 to 69 with COVID-19, enrolled during active disease. Sample: peripheral blood. CDR3 DNA sequence: TGTGCCAGCAGCTACAAGGGACAGGAGAATGAAAAACTGTTTTTT. It specifies CASSYKGQENEKLFF.